This is a list of T cell receptor beta chains from one sample in a study of blood T cell repertoires in COVID-19. Libraries were prepared by immunoSEQ multiplex PCR; TCRdb keeps only in-frame clonotypes and omits some of them. The table has roughly 300,000 clones, more than 70% seen once. Material: peripheral blood. The source of these receptors is a woman between 45 and 60 years old with acute or convalescent COVID-19. CDR3s leave out the opening cysteine and the closing phenylalanine or tryptophan.

J,V,CDR3
TRBJ2-1,TRBV6-5,ASSWPEQF
TRBJ2-3,TRBV15,ATSRPPEDTQY
TRBJ1-1,TRBV10-3,AISGWDSLNTEAF
TRBJ1-6,TRBV27,ASSLSIWDRARSPLH
TRBJ1-1,TRBV9,ASSPQAMNTEAF
TRBJ1-1,TRBV6-5,ASSPRGEAF
TRBJ1-1,TRBV5-5,ASRRDSLNTEAF
TRBJ1-2,TRBV3-1/TRBV3-2,ASSLTITRGYT
TRBJ1-1,TRBV6-2/TRBV6-3,ASSYQGGLNTEAF
TRBJ2-2,TRBV6-5,ASSPGLASVGELF
TRBJ1-3,TRBV7-9,ASSDRDLSGNTIY
TRBJ2-5,TRBV5-1,ASSLGGQGGQETQY
TRBJ2-2,TRBV10-2,ASSETSPGELF
TRBJ1-6,TRBV13,ASSGAQSFNSPLH
TRBJ1-4,TRBV2,AIERSSSLNEKLF
TRBJ2-5,TRBV14,ASSQVAGPPQETQY
TRBJ2-1,TRBV10-3,AISESLVDEQF
TRBJ2-7,TRBV25-1,ASSDRVSGSYEQY
TRBJ2-3,TRBV12-5,ASGRDSSADTQY
TRBJ2-7,TRBV2,ASRGTGRYEQY
TRBJ2-4,TRBV10-3,ALRTGVFKNIQY
TRBJ2-3,TRBV30,AWSNSASFTQY
TRBJ2-2,TRBV9,ASSVGAGTGELF
TRBJ2-7,TRBV27,ASSLRPPGRGRSYEQY
TRBJ2-5,TRBV5-1,ASSLADTTGGKETQY
TRBJ2-3,TRBV5-8,ASPVAGVVLKSSTDTQY
TRBJ2-5,TRBV7-9,ASSLVAGTRGETQY
TRBJ2-1,TRBV2,AIGLIATEQF
TRBJ1-5,TRBV3-1/TRBV3-2,ASSQSQGGGQPQH
TRBJ1-1,TRBV9,ASSEDSTEAF
TRBJ2-3,TRBV11-2,ASSLLTGGHDTQY
TRBJ2-3,TRBV9,ASSVNRDTRSADTQY
TRBJ2-3,TRBV27,ASTSRADTQY
TRBJ1-3,TRBV14,ASSQFYSGNTIY
TRBJ1-5,TRBV11-2,ASSLDLDQPQH
TRBJ1-1,TRBV20-1,SVDRDTEAF
TRBJ1-5,TRBV27,ASSLVYAEDQPQH
TRBJ1-2,TRBV7-9,ASSLAPGDSYGYT
TRBJ1-1,TRBV12-3/TRBV12-4,ASSLGAEAF
TRBJ1-1,TRBV24-1,ATSDPGEEGTEAF
TRBJ1-4,TRBV19,ASSNRIPNEKLF
TRBJ2-3,TRBV9,ASSFTGNSIADTQY